This T cell receptor (beta chain) was recovered during a study of neurological immune-mediated disorders. TCRdb re-analysed the 5' RACE reads in MiXCR, keeping a single row per CDR3 protein. The profile covers fewer than 50,000 distinct CDR3 sequences, with roughly 14% appearing a single time and 3% to 4.5% taken by the ten largest. Germline loops: CDR1 MNHNS, CDR2 SASEGT. CDR3 length equals 13 residues. The V end lost 6 bases, the J end lost 3 bases, and 9 bases lay between the germline ends. This clonotype was seen only a few times. The origin of this receptor is a woman aged 55-70 years with HTLV-1-associated myelopathy (HAM/TSP). The sample comprised CD4+ T cells from blood. The chain is built from TRBV6-1 and TRBJ2-1; no clear D gene. The CDR3, as DNA: TGTGCCAGCAGCCGCCCGGGCTACAATGAGCAGTTCTTC. Translating gives CASSRPGYNEQFF.